The present entry profiles one T cell receptor beta chain with its context. CDR3 length equals 15 residues. The trim removed 3 bases at V and 9 bases at J, leaving 9 bases unmatched. Germline V gene data show CDR1 as WSHSY and CDR2 as SAAADI. This record belongs to a study of blood T cell repertoires in COVID-19. About the study: Samples representing acute and convalescent COVID-19 were sourced from the United States, Italy and Spain.

Produced via immunoSEQ multiplex PCR; TCRdb's table is partial and in-frame only. The sample includes more than 85,000 clones, around nine tenths seen only once; the top ten take 5% to 7%. The receptor was isolated from a man in his 70s with acute or convalescent COVID-19. Sequenced sample: peripheral blood. The chain uses TRBV10-2 and TRBJ2-1; 9 bases line up with TRBD2. The CDR3 sequence: CASSDSGAGGIEQFF. DNA for the CDR3: TGCGCCAGCAGTGATTCTGGGGCGGGAGGGATTGAGCAGTTCTTC.